This TCR beta chain was sequenced in a study of CD8+CD57+ T cells in acquired aplastic anemia. With regard to this clonotype: Its antigen remains unknown.

The sequenced patients had an expansion of CD8+CD57+ cells seen by flow cytometry. Genomic DNA, the template, was used for profiling of the TCR beta VDJ and CDR3. TCRdb redid the calling of the reads with MiXCR, one entry per CDR3 protein. The sample records over 150,000 distinct CDR3 sequences, 71% being singletons. Study-wide results and caveats: Significance was not reached for CD8+ Simpson's diversity between patients and controls. Patients and controls shared 25 to 35 CD8+ CDR3 sequences, highly expressed in patients.

Input material: sorted CD4+, CD8+, or CD8+CD57+ T cells (not recorded which) from PBMCs. This TCR derives from a human donor with aplastic anemia.

This CDR3 reads CASSVQEPYEQYF. The CDR3 DNA is TGTGCCAGCAGTGTACAGGAGCCCTACGAGCAGTACTTC. This chain joins TRBV6-1 and TRBJ2-7, with D possibly matching TRBD1 (5 bases). The germline gives CDR1 MNHNS, CDR2 SASEGT. V was pared by 4 bases and J by 2 bases, with 9 bases between. There are 13 residues in the CDR3.